These 31 T cell receptor beta chains originate from one sample sequenced in a study of blood T cell repertoires in COVID-19. Profiled with immunoSEQ multiplex PCR; TCRdb holds only in-frame clones, not every one. Of under 250,000 clones listed, 65% to 90% were seen once; the top ten hold 4.5% to 6%. Sequenced material: peripheral blood. These receptors were obtained from a man in his forties or fifties with COVID-19, enrolled during active disease.

This sequence joins TRBV6-5 and TRBJ2-2; a possible D gene is TRBD1 (6 bases). Germline V gene lookup returns CDR1 MNHEY and CDR2 SVGAGI. Trimming cost V 7 bases and J 6 bases, with 18 bases left between them. The CDR3 is 15 amino acids. The DNA of the CDR3 is TGTGCCAGCACTCAGGGGAACAATATCCCCGGGGAGCTGTTTTTT. It specifies CASTQGNNIPGELFF.

The rearrangement links TRBV5-1 to TRBJ1-3; 10 nucleotides align to TRBD1. Germline values: CDR1 SGHRS, CDR2 YFSETQ. This CDR3 has 17 amino acids. Trimming took 0 bases from V and 3 from J; bases not matched to a gene: 6. Here the CDR3 reads CASSLDGQGVRGNTIYF. Here the CDR3 DNA reads TGCGCCAGCAGCTTGGACGGACAGGGGGTACGTGGAAACACCATATATTTT.

The V gene is TRBV13, the J gene TRBJ2-7, with D maybe TRBD2 (5 bases). The V end lost 2 bases, the J end lost 3 bases, and 17 bases lay between the germline ends. Germline V CDR1 and CDR2: PRHDT, FYEKMQ (reference sequence). This CDR3 contains 16 residues. In DNA, the CDR3 is TGTGCCAGCAGCTTACGCCCTGCGGGCGCCCACTACGAGCAGTACTTC. Amino acids: CASSLRPAGAHYEQYF.

The chain uses TRBV18 and TRBJ2-5, with D possibly being TRBD2 (6 bases). Deletions cut 6 bases from V and 1 base from J, with 9 bases between. The CDR3 is 13 residues long. Germline V gene sequence: CDR1 KGHSH, CDR2 LQKENI. The CDR3 is CASSRGIQETQYF. For the CDR3, the DNA is TGTGCCAGCTCTCGCGGGATCCAAGAGACCCAGTACTTC.

This CDR3 is CASSQAAGAEQYF. The DNA for the CDR3 is TGTGCCAGCAGCCAAGCGGCGGGGGCAGAGCAGTACTTC. V and J are TRBV3-1 (or the pseudogene TRBV3-2) and TRBJ2-7, with D possibly TRBD2 on 7 matching bases. Germline V gene lookup returns CDR1 LGHDT and CDR2 YNNKEL (reference sequence). V was clipped by 1 base and J by 7 bases, with 11 bases between them. This CDR3 comprises 13 residues.

The chain couples TRBV5-1 to TRBJ2-3; no reliable D call. V was cut by 3 bases and J by 3 bases, with 11 bases left in between. CDR3 length: 14 amino acids. Germline V lookup: CDR1 SGHRS, CDR2 YFSETQ. CDR3 amino acids: CASSSAQRTDTQYF. The CDR3 DNA sequence: TGCGCCAGCAGCTCGGCCCAGAGGACAGATACGCAGTATTTT.

V usage is TRBV10-3 and J usage is TRBJ2-5; the match to TRBD2 covers 8 bases. Germline trimming cut 4 bases from V and 2 bases from J; bases unmatched to any gene: 9. The CDR3 consists of 16 residues. Germline V lookup: CDR1 ENHRY, CDR2 SYGVKD. As DNA, the CDR3 is TGTGCCATCAGTGGATCGGGAGCGGGGGATCAAGAGACCCAGTACTTC. This translates into CAISGSGAGDQETQYF.

The rearrangement joins TRBV6-1 to TRBJ2-1; 7 bases line up with TRBD2. V gave up 3 bases and J gave up 7 bases; unmatched junction bases: 9. The CDR3 runs 15 residues. Looked up from germline, CDR1 is MNHNS and CDR2 is SASEGT. The CDR3 DNA is TGTGCCAGCAGTGATGCGGTTGGACTAGGGAATGAGCAGTTCTTC. Its protein is CASSDAVGLGNEQFF.

The chain has TRBV3-1 (or the pseudogene TRBV3-2) and TRBJ1-1, with D tentatively TRBD1 (6 bases). The CDR3 extends over 16 amino acids. The V gene lost 2 bases and the J gene lost 2 bases, with 15 bases spanning the gap. Germline V gene lookup returns CDR1 LGHDT and CDR2 YNNKEL (reference sequence). CDR3 loop: CASSQSRGFGNTEAFF. In DNA, the CDR3 is TGTGCCAGCAGCCAATCCAGGGGATTTGGAAACACTGAAGCTTTCTTT.

The V gene is TRBV9, the J gene TRBJ1-5; tentatively, D is TRBD1 (5 bases). The CDR3 is made up of 16 amino acids. V lost 0 bases, J lost 0 bases, and 10 bases lay in between. CDR1 and CDR2 (germline): SGDLS, YYNGEE. CDR3 in amino acids: CASSVVRAYSNQPQHF. The CDR3, as DNA: TGTGCCAGCAGCGTAGTCAGGGCTTATAGCAATCAGCCCCAGCATTTT.

This clone was observed a handful of times. The chain combines TRBV4-3 with TRBJ1-6; no clear D. CDR3 length: 18 residues. CDR1 and CDR2 (germline): LGHNA, YSLEER. Deletions cut 0 bases from V and 0 bases from J, with 12 bases between. In nucleotides, the CDR3 is TGCGCCAGCAGCCAAGATCTACCGGGTGGCTCCTATAATTCACCCCTCCACTTT. Protein: CASSQDLPGGSYNSPLHF.

This clone was seen only a few times. This sequence joins TRBV28 and TRBJ1-5; D is uncertain. The CDR3 runs 16 residues. Trimming cost V 1 base and J 0 bases, with 10 bases left between them. CDR1 is MDHEN, CDR2 SYDVKM, per germline. DNA for the CDR3: TGTGCCAGCAGTTTATCTGGGCAGCTTAGCAATCAGCCCCAGCATTTT. Translating it yields CASSLSGQLSNQPQHF.

The genes are TRBV5-1 and TRBJ2-7; 7 bases match TRBD2. V gave up 4 bases and J gave up 2 bases; unmatched junction bases: 6. This CDR3 is built from 14 residues. Germline CDR1 SGHRS, CDR2 YFSETQ. CDR3: CASSVGRGAYEQYF. In DNA, the CDR3 is TGCGCCAGCAGCGTAGGCCGGGGGGCCTACGAGCAGTACTTC.

The CDR3 coding sequence is TGTGCCAGCAGTCCTCCTGGGACTCCAGAGCCAGCAGATACGCAGTATTTT. This encodes CASSPPGTPEPADTQYF. The chain couples TRBV28 to TRBJ2-3, with D perhaps TRBD2 (6 bases). CDR1 is MDHEN, CDR2 SYDVKM, per germline. V dropped 5 bases and J dropped 4 bases, with 22 bases sitting between them. The CDR3 consists of 17 residues. Supplemented by reference TRBV28 and TRBJ2-3, the full variable domain reads DVKVTQSSRYLVKRTGEKVFLECVQDMDHENMFWYRQDPGLGLRLIYFSYDVKMKEKGDIPEGYSVSREKKERFSLILESASTNQTSMYLCASSPPGTPEPADTQYFGPGTRLTVL.

This chain uses TRBV5-1 with TRBJ1-2; 10 nucleotides line up with TRBD1. This CDR3 is built from 16 residues. Germline V gene lookup returns CDR1 SGHRS and CDR2 YFSETQ. V lost 6 bases to trimming and J lost 4 bases; unmatched junction nucleotides: 12. The CDR3 is CASNEWGTGASYGYTF. DNA for the CDR3: TGCGCCAGCAACGAGTGGGGGACAGGGGCTTCCTATGGCTACACCTTC.

This chain links TRBV9 with TRBJ2-1, with 7 bases that match TRBD1. Per the germline V gene, CDR1 is SGDLS and CDR2 is YYNGEE. This CDR3 is 16 amino acids long. The V gene end was trimmed by 4 bases and the J gene end by 0 bases; junction bases not matched to a gene: 7. This CDR3 is CASSLRGTSSYNEQFF. The CDR3 DNA is TGTGCCAGCAGCCTCAGGGGGACGAGCTCCTACAATGAGCAGTTCTTC.

In nucleotides, the CDR3 is TGTGCCAGCAGTGAAGAGGGACAGGGAAGTGGCTACACCTTC. This codes for CASSEEGQGSGYTF. The chain has TRBV2 and TRBJ1-2; 9 nucleotides line up with TRBD1. V trimming: 1 base; J trimming: 7 bases; junction bases outside the gene matches: 4. The CDR3 consists of 14 residues. CDR1 is SNHLY and CDR2 is FYNNEI in the germline V gene.

CDR3 region: CASSQERVSGQFF. The CDR3, as DNA: TGCGCCAGCAGCCAAGAACGAGTCTCAGGGCAGTTCTTT. This rearrangement joins TRBV4-1 to TRBJ1-1, with a possible D match to TRBD1 (5 bases). Germline V gene lookup returns CDR1 MGHRA and CDR2 YSYEKL. Trimming removed 0 bases from V and 14 bases from J, with 16 bases in between. This CDR3 region has 13 residues.

The V call is TRBV3-1 (or the pseudogene TRBV3-2), the J call TRBJ1-5; D might be TRBD1 (5 bases). CDR1 is LGHDT, CDR2 YNNKEL, per germline (reference sequence). Trimming removed 5 bases at V and 9 bases at J, with 14 bases between. This CDR3 has 13 amino acids. This chain's CDR3 is CASSGGALGPQHF. The CDR3 nucleotides read TGTGCCAGCAGCGGCGGGGCTCTCGGGCCCCAGCATTTT.

This clone came up once. Other DNA sequences in this specimen translate into the identical CDR3. In nucleotides, the CDR3 is TGTGCCAGCAGCGTAGGGCAGGGGGCATACGAGCAGTACTTC. Protein product: CASSVGQGAYEQYF. J is TRBJ2-7 and V is TRBV9, with 8 bases that match TRBD1. The CDR3 has 14 residues. Per germline, CDR1 SGDLS and CDR2 YYNGEE. J gave up 4 bases and V 0 bases, and 3 bases lay outside the gene matches.

The sample holds one count of this clone. The J gene is TRBJ2-3, the V gene TRBV9, with 7 bases fitting TRBD1. The CDR3 extends over 17 amino acids. J was trimmed by 0 bases and V by 0 bases; bases with no gene match: 7. Germline V CDR1 and CDR2: SGDLS, YYNGEE. CDR3 DNA sequence: TGTGCCAGCAGCGTAGGACAACAGGGGACCAGCACAGATACGCAGTATTTT. It specifies CASSVGQQGTSTDTQYF. Combining the CDR3 with reference TRBV9 and TRBJ2-3 gives the whole variable domain DSGVTQTPKHLITATGQRVTLRCSPRSGDLSVYWYQQSLDQGLQFLIQYYNGEERAKGNILERFSAQQFPDLHSELNLSSLELGDSALYFCASSVGQQGTSTDTQYFGPGTRLTVL.

The chain carries TRBV14 and TRBJ2-5, with D hard to call. CDR1 and CDR2 (germline): SGHDN, FVKESK. V was shortened by 5 bases and J by 1 base, with 8 bases between the two germline ends. The CDR3 is 13 amino acids. The CDR3 here is CASSAGLQETQYF. CDR3 coding DNA: TGTGCCAGCAGCGCTGGCCTCCAAGAGACCCAGTACTTC.

The chain has TRBV2 and TRBJ2-7, with a weak D call TRBD1 (6 bases). V was shortened by 6 bases and J by 3 bases, with 9 bases between the two germline ends. This CDR3 has 12 amino acids. CDR1 and CDR2 from the germline V gene are SNHLY and FYNNEI. Written as DNA, the CDR3 is TGTGCCAGCAGATTGACAGGCTACGAGCAGTACTTC. Translated, it gives CASRLTGYEQYF. Complete variable domain (other parts from reference TRBV2 and TRBJ2-7): EPEVTQTPSHQVTQMGQEVILRCVPISNHLYFYWYRQILGQKVEFLVSFYNNEISEKSEIFDDQFSVERPDGSNFTLKIRSTKLEDSAMYFCASRLTGYEQYFGPGTRLTVT.

V and J are TRBV7-9 and TRBJ2-6, with 9 nucleotides matching TRBD1. Germline CDR1 and CDR2: SEHNR and FQNEAQ (reference sequence). Trimming removed 3 bases from V and 2 bases from J; junction bases left unmatched: 5. CDR3 length equals 17 residues. The CDR3 sequence is CASSFTYRGPGANVLTF. CDR3 coding DNA: TGTGCCAGCAGCTTTACATACAGGGGGCCTGGGGCCAACGTCCTGACTTTC.

The chain couples TRBV28 to TRBJ1-6, with TRBD1 as a possible D gene (6 bases). The V end lost 5 bases, the J end lost 0 bases, and 11 bases lay between the germline ends. From germline, CDR1 is MDHEN and CDR2 SYDVKM. CDR3 length: 16 residues. The CDR3 sequence is CASSPWDTSYNSPLHF. The CDR3 DNA sequence: TGTGCCAGCAGTCCCTGGGACACCTCCTATAATTCACCCCTCCACTTT.

The rearrangement links TRBV28 to TRBJ1-2; unclear D gene. Deletions cut 4 bases from V and 6 bases from J, with 9 bases between. This CDR3 contains 12 residues. From germline, CDR1 is MDHEN and CDR2 SYDVKM. The CDR3 loop reads CASSSRHDGYTF. The CDR3, as DNA: TGTGCCAGCAGTTCACGACATGATGGCTACACCTTC.

V gene TRBV19 combines with J gene TRBJ1-6; a possible D gene is TRBD1 (6 bases). The germline CDR1 and CDR2 sequences are LNHDA and SQIVND (reference sequence). V was pared by 3 bases and J by 7 bases, with 13 bases between. The length of the CDR3 is 15 residues. The CDR3 here is CASSMMDSGNSPLHF. The CDR3, as DNA: TGTGCCAGTAGTATGATGGACAGTGGCAATTCACCCCTCCACTTT.

The chain couples TRBV3-1 (or the pseudogene TRBV3-2) to TRBJ2-3; D may be TRBD2 (5 bases). V shed 0 bases and J shed 2 bases, with 9 bases lying between them. Germline assignment: CDR1 LGHDT and CDR2 YNNKEL (reference sequence). The length of the CDR3 is 15 residues. The CDR3 coding sequence is TGTGCCAGCAGCCAAGAAGCTGGACTCACAGATACGCAGTATTTT. It encodes CASSQEAGLTDTQYF.

This clone has only a few counts. A junction boundary mismatches the germline segment, possibly from a read error. The genes are TRBV28 and TRBJ2-1; 7 nucleotides align to TRBD2. Germline CDR1 MDHEN, CDR2 SYDVKM. The CDR3 runs 16 residues. As DNA, the CDR3 is TGTGCCAGCAGTTTAATCACTCTAGCGGTGCCTAAAAAGGTGCTCTTC. Translating gives CASSLITLAVPKKVLF.

The chain links TRBV6-1 to TRBJ1-2, with TRBD1 identical over 7 bases. Per germline, CDR1 MNHNS and CDR2 SASEGT. The CDR3 length is 15 residues. After removal of 1 base from V and 4 bases from J, the junction contained 6 bases not matched to a gene. The CDR3 sequence: CASSEEAGGGYGYTF. As DNA, the CDR3 is TGTGCCAGCAGTGAAGAGGCAGGGGGTGGCTATGGCTACACCTTC.

V usage is TRBV5-1 and J usage is TRBJ2-2, with D possibly matching TRBD1 (6 bases). The germline gives CDR1 SGHRS, CDR2 YFSETQ. V gave up 0 bases and J gave up 7 bases, with 16 bases separating them. The CDR3 has 16 residues. In DNA, the CDR3 is TGCGCCAGCAGCTTGGGAACGGGGTTGGACAGCGGGGAGCTGTTTTTT. Its translation is CASSLGTGLDSGELFF.